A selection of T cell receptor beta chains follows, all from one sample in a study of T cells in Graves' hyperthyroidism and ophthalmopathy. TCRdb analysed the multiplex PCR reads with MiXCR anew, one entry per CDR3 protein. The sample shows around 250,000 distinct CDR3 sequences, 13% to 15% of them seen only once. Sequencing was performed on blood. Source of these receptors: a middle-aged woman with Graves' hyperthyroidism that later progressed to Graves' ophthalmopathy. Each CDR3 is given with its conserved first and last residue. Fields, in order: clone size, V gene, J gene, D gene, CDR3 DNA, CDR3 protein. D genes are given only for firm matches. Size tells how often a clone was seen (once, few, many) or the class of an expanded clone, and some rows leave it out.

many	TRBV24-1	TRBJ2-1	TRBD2	TGTGCCACCGCCCGGACTAGCGGGAGTACGGATGAGCAGTTCTTC	CATARTSGSTDEQFF
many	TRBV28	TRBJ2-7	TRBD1	TGTGCCAGCAGTCCCCCCCCAGGGACAGTCTTCCCCTACGAGCAGTACTTC	CASSPPPGTVFPYEQYF
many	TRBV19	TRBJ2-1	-	TGTGCCAGCGGAGGAGGGGGCTCCTACAATGAGCAGTTCTTC	CASGGGGSYNEQFF
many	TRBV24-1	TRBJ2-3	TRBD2	TGTGCCACCAGTGACGGGACTAGCGGGACAGATACGCAGTATTTT	CATSDGTSGTDTQYF
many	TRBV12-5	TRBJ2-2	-	TGTGCTAGTGGTTTGGTGACTAGAACCGGGGAGCTGTTTTTT	CASGLVTRTGELFF
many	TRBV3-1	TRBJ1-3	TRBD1	TGTGCCAGCAGCCGTTCCGCTGACAGGGCTGGAAACACCATATATTTT	CASSRSADRAGNTIYF
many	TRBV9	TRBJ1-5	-	TGTGCCAGCAGCGTGAAGATTGGGCAGGTTAGCAATCAGCCCCAGCATTTT	CASSVKIGQVSNQPQHF
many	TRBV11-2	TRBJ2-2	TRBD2	TGTGCCAGCAGTGGACTAGCGGGAGGGACCGGGGAGCTGTTTTTT	CASSGLAGGTGELFF
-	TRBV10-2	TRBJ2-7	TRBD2	TGCGCCAGCAGTGATCTAGCGGGTTTGCCCTACGAGCAGTACTTC	CASSDLAGLPYEQYF
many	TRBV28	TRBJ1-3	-	TGTGCCAGCAGTTTATTCGGGGAAGGGGACGGAAACACCATATATTTT	CASSLFGEGDGNTIYF
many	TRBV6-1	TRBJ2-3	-	TGTGCCAGCAGTGAAGAATACAGATACCTCACAGATACGCAGTATTTT	CASSEEYRYLTDTQYF
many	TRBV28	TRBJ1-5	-	TGTGCCAGCAGCGCAGACTCCCGGGAGCCCCAGCATTTT	CASSADSREPQHF
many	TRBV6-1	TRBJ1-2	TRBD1	TGTGCCAGCAGTGAGCGCCTGACAGGGAGCTATGGCTACACCTTC	CASSERLTGSYGYTF
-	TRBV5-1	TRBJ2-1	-	TGCGCCAGCAGCTTGGCAGGGACCAACTCCAATGAGCAGTTCTTC	CASSLAGTNSNEQFF
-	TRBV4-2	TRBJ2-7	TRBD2	TGTGCCAGCTCACTCCTAGCGGGAGGGCCTTACGAGCAGTACTTC	CASSLLAGGPYEQYF
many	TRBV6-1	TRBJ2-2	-	TGTGCCAGCAGTGTTTACGGGAACACCGGGGAGCTGTTTTTT	CASSVYGNTGELFF
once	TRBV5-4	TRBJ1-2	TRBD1	TGTGCCAGCAGCTTACCGGGACAGGGATACTATGGCTACACCTTC	CASSLPGQGYYGYTF
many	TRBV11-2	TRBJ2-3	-	TGTGCCAGCAGCTTAGTTGGACTGACAGATACGCAGTATTTT	CASSLVGLTDTQYF
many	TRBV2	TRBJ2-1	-	TGTGCCAGCAGTGTACGGGGCTACAATGAGCAGTTCTTC	CASSVRGYNEQFF
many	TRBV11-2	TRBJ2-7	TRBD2	TGTGCCAGCAGCTTTATTCTAGCGGGAGACTACGAGCAGTACTTC	CASSFILAGDYEQYF
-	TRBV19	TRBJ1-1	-	TGTGCCAGTTTTACAGGGTTTCTCGGCACTGAAGCTTTCTTT	CASFTGFLGTEAFF
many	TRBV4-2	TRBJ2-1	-	TGTGCCAGCAGCCAAGATAGGGGTACGGGAACTTTCGATGAGCAGTTCTTC	CASSQDRGTGTFDEQFF
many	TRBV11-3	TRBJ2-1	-	TGTGCCAGCAGCTTAAGGGGGACCAATGAGCAGTTCTTC	CASSLRGTNEQFF
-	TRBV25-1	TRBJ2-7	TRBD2	TGTGCCAGCAGTGAAGCCGGGTGGGGAGCGGGAGTATCCTACGAGCAGTACTTC	CASSEAGWGAGVSYEQYF
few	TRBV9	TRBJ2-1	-	TGTGCCAGCAGCGTAGACCGCGGGCTGGCCTACAATGAGCAGTTCTTC	CASSVDRGLAYNEQFF
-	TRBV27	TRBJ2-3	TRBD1	TGTGCCAGCAGTATCAGGGGGCCCGGGACGCAGTATTTT	CASSIRGPGTQYF
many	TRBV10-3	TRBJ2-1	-	TGTGCCATCAATAGGGACCTTAGCTCCTACAATGAGCAGTTCTTC	CAINRDLSSYNEQFF
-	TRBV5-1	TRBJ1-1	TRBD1	TGCGCCAGCAGCCCGGGACAGGGGATAACTGAAGCTTTCTTT	CASSPGQGITEAFF
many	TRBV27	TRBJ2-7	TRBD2	TGTGCCAGCAGTTTAGCGGGAGGTACCTCCTACGAGCAGTACTTC	CASSLAGGTSYEQYF
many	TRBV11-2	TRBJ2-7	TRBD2	TGTGCCAGCAGCTTTTTCGGGGTGGTAGCGGGAGGAAAAAGCTCCTACGAGCAGTACTTC	CASSFFGVVAGGKSSYEQYF
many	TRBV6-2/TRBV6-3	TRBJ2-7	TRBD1	TGTGCCAGCAGTTACGCCTACAGGGGCGAGCAGTACTTC	CASSYAYRGEQYF
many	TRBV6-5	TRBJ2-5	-	TGTGCCAGCAGTTCTCCTAGGATCGGGGAGACCCAGTACTTC	CASSSPRIGETQYF
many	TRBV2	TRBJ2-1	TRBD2	TGTGCCAGCACGGGACTAGCGGGAAATGAAGATGAGCAGTTCTTC	CASTGLAGNEDEQFF
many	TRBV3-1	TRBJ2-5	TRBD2	TGTGCCAGCAGCCGAAATAGCGGGGGGGGTTCAGCCCAGTACTTC	CASSRNSGGGSAQYF
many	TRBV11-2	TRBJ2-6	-	TGTGCCAGCAGCTTACAGGGGACTGGGGCCAACGTCCTGACTTTC	CASSLQGTGANVLTF
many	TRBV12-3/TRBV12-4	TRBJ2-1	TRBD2	TGTGCCAGCAGTGGTAGCGGGAGGGCGAGCAATGAGCAGTTCTTC	CASSGSGRASNEQFF
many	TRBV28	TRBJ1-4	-	TGTGCCAGCAGTCGACAGGTAGCGTTGGATGAAAAACTGTTTTTT	CASSRQVALDEKLFF
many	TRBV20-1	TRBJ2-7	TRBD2	TGCAGTGTCCAGACTAGCGTATCCTACGAGCAGTACTTC	CSVQTSVSYEQYF
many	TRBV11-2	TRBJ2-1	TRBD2	TGTGCCAGCAGCCCGGCCGGGACTAGGGGATGGGTTGAGCAGTTCTTC	CASSPAGTRGWVEQFF
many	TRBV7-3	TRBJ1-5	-	TGTGCCAGCAGCTTGGATGGTCAGCCCCAGCATTTT	CASSLDGQPQHF
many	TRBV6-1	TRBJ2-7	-	TGTGCCACCTCCGGACAGCCCTCCTACGAGCAGTACTTC	CATSGQPSYEQYF
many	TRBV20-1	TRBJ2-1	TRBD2	TGCAGTGCCCAGAAACTAGCGGGAGATTTCAATGAGCAGTTCTTC	CSAQKLAGDFNEQFF
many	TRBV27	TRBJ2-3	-	TGTGCCAGCAGTCACGAGGGGAGGGGGGGCACAGATACGCAGTATTTT	CASSHEGRGGTDTQYF
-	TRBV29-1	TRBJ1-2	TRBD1	TGCAGCGTCGATCAGGGGGGGAATGGCTACACCTTC	CSVDQGGNGYTF